Below are 5 T cell receptor beta chains sequenced from a single sample in a study of T cell repertoires in cytomegalovirus infection. TCRdb ran MiXCR on the reads and lists one entry per CDR3 protein. The profile shows around 260,000 distinct CDR3 sequences, about 25% of them singletons. Input material: PBMCs. These receptor sequences come from a human donor in good health (CMV status not recorded). Some clones in this sample may be carry-over from other donors' samples.

The chain employs TRBV14 and TRBJ2-6, with 14 bases fitting TRBD2. The CDR3 sequence is 18 residues long. V shed 0 bases, J shed 3 bases, and the junction held 1 base outside the gene matches. The germline gives CDR1 SGHDN, CDR2 FVKESK. In DNA, the CDR3 is TGTGCCAGCAGCCAAGAGGGACTAGCGGGAGTTGGGGCCAACGTCCTGACTTTC. Its protein is CASSQEGLAGVGANVLTF.

This clonotype was seen ten or more times. The rearrangement uses TRBV6-2 or TRBV6-3 and TRBJ2-2, with 8 bases matching TRBD2. CDR1 is MNHEY and CDR2 is SVGEGT in the germline V gene. J gave up 5 bases and V 4 bases, and 6 bases lay outside the gene matches. The CDR3 spans 15 residues. CDR3 region: CASSSSGRTTGELFF. As DNA, the CDR3 is TGTGCCAGCAGTTCCAGCGGGAGAACAACCGGGGAGCTGTTTTTT.

The rearrangement uses TRBV20-1 and TRBJ2-7, with TRBD2 matching over 12 bases. V shed 3 bases and J 0 bases; nucleotides not matched to a gene: 3. Germline V lookup: CDR1 DFQATT, CDR2 SNEGSKA (reference sequence). The CDR3 is 15 amino acids. The CDR3 here is CSARATSGSSYEQYF. CDR3 bases: TGCAGTGCTAGGGCGACTAGCGGGAGCTCCTACGAGCAGTACTTC.

The chain combines TRBV20-1 with TRBJ2-3; 8 nucleotides agree with TRBD2. Germline CDR1 is DFQATT and CDR2 is SNEGSKA (reference sequence). The CDR3 sequence is 18 residues long. V lost 0 bases and J lost 2; bases outside the gene matches: 13. In nucleotides, the CDR3 is TGCAGTGCTAGAGATCGTATGGGTAGCGGGACCCCCACAGATACGCAGTATTTT. Its translation is CSARDRMGSGTPTDTQYF.

This sequence joins TRBV5-1 and TRBJ2-7, with TRBD1 matching over 9 bases. This CDR3 region has 14 residues. J was trimmed by 3 bases and V by 3 bases; bases with no gene match: 4. CDR1 and CDR2 (germline): SGHRS, YFSETQ. The CDR3 is CASSSTGGNYEQYF. CDR3 sequence (DNA): TGCGCCAGCAGCTCCACAGGGGGCAACTACGAGCAGTACTTC.